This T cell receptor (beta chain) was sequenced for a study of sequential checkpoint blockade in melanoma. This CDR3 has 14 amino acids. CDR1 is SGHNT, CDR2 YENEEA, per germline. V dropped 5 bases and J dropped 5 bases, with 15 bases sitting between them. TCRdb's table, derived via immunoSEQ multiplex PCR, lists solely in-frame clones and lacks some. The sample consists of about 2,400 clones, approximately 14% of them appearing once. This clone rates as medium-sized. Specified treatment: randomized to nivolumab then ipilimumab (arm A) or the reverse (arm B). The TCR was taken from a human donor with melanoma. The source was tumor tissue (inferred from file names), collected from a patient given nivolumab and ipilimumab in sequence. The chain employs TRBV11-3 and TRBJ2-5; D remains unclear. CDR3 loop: CASSRTKLGETQYF. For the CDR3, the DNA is TGTGCCAGCAGCCGTACAAAACTCGGGGAGACCCAGTACTTC.